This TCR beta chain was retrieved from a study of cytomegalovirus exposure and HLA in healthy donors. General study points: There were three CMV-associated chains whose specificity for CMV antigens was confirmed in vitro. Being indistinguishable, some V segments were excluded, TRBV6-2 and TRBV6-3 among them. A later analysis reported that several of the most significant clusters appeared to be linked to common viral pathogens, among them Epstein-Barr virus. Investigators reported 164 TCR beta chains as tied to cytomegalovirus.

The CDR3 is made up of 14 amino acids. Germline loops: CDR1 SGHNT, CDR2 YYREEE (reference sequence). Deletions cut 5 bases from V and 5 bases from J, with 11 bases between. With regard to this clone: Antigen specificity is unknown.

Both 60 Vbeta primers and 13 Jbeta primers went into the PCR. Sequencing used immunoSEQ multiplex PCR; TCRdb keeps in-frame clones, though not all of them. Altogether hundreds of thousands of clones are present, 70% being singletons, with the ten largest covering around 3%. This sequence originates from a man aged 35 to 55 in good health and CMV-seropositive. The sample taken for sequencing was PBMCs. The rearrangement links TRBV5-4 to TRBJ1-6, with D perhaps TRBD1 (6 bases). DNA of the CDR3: TGTGCCAGCAGTCCACAGGGAAATAATTCACCCCTCCACTTT. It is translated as CASSPQGNNSPLHF.